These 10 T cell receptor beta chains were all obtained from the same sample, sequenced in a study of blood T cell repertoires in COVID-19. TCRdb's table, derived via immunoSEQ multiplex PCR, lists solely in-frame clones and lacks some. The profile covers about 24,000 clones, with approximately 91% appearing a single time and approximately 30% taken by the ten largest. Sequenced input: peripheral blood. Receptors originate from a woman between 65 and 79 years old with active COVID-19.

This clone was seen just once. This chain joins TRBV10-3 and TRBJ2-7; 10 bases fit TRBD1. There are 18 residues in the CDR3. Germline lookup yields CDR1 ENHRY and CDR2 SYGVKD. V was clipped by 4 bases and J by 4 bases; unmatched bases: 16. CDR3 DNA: TGTGCCATCAGTGGGACAGGGGGGACGTTGCCCCTGGGTTACGAGCAGTACTTC. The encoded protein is CAISGTGGTLPLGYEQYF.

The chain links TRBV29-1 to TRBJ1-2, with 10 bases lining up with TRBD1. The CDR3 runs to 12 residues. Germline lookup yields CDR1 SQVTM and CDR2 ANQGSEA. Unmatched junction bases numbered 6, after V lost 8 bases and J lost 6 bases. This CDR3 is CSIRDRGNGYTF. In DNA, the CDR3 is TGCAGCATAAGGGACAGGGGAAATGGCTACACCTTC.

The CDR3 DNA is TGTGCCACCAGCAGAGGCCGGGACATCACCTACGAGCAGTACTTC. It codes for CATSRGRDITYEQYF. This chain uses TRBV15 with TRBJ2-7, with D maybe TRBD1 (6 bases). Germline-derived CDR1 and CDR2 are LNHNV and YYDKDF (reference sequence). Trimming left V 1 base short and J 2 bases short, with 12 bases between. The CDR3 sequence is 15 residues long.

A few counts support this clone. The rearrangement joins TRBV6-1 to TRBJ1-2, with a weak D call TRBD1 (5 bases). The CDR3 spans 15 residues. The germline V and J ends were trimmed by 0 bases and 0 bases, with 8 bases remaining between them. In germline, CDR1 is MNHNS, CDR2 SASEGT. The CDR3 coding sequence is TGTGCCAGCAGTGAAGCATTGACAGCTAACTATGGCTACACCTTC. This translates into CASSEALTANYGYTF.

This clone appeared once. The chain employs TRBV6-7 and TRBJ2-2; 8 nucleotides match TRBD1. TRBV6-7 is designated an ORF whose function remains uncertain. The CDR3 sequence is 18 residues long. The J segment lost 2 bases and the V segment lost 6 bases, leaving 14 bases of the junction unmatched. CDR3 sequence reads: CASSDGQGLSLNTGELFF. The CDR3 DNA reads TGTGCCAGCAGCGACGGACAGGGATTATCTCTAAACACCGGGGAGCTGTTTTTT.

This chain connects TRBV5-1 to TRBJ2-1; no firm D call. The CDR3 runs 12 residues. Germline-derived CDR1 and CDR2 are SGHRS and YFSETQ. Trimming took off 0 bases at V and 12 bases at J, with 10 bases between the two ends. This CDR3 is CASSLGLPVQFF. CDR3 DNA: TGCGCCAGCAGCTTGGGGCTGCCAGTGCAGTTCTTC.

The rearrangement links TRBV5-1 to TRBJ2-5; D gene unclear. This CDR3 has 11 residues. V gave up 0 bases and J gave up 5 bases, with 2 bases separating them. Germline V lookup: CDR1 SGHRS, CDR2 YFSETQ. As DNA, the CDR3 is TGCGCCAGCAGCTTGGCGGAGACCCAGTACTTC. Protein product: CASSLAETQYF.

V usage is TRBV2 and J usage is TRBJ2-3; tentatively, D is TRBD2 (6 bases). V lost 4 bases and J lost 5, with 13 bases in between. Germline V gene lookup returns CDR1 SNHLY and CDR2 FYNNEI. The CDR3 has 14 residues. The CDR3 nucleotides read TGTGCCAGCAGTGTTTCCGGGGGAGGAGATACGCAGTATTTT. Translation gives CASSVSGGGDTQYF.

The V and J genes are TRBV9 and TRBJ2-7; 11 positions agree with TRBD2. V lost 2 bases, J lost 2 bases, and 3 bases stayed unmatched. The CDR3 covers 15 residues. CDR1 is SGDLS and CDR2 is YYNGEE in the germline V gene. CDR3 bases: TGTGCCAGCAGCGTCAATAGCGGGGGGGCCTACGAGCAGTACTTC. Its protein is CASSVNSGGAYEQYF.

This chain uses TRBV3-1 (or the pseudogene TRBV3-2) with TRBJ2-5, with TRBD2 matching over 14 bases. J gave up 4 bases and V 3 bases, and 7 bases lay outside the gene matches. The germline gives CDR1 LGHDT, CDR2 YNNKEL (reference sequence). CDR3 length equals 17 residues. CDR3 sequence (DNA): TGTGCCAGCAGCCACCACCGACTAGCGGGGGGGGGAGAGACCCAGTACTTC. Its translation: CASSHHRLAGGGETQYF.